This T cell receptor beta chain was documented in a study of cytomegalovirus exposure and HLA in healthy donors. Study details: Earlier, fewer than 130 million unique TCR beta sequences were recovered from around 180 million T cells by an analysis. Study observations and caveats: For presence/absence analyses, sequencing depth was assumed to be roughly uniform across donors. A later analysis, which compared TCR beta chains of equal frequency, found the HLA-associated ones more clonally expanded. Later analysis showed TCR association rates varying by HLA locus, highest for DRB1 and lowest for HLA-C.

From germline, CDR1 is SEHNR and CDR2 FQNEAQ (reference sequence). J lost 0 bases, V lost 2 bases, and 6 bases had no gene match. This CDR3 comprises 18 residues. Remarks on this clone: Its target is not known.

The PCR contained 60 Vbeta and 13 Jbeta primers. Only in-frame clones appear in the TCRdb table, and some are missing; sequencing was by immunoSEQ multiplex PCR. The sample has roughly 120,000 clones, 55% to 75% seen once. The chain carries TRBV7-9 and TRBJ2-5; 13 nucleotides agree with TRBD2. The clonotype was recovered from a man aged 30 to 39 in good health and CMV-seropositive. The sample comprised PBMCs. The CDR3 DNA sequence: TGTGCCAGCAGCTTAAAGGGACTAGCGGGGTTTAACCAAGAGACCCAGTACTTC. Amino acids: CASSLKGLAGFNQETQYF.